Sequencing of this T cell receptor (beta chain) was carried out in a study of T cells after yellow fever vaccination. General study results and limits: Re-detected after boosting: most primary clones, 95% to 98% of CD4 and about 85% of CD8. Abundant clonotypes from the bulk population could have been carried over as contaminants into FACS-sorted repertoires.

TCRdb re-derived calls from the 5' RACE reads in MiXCR, one entry per CDR3 protein. Here the sample spans about 340,000 distinct CDR3 sequences, 8.5% to 10% being singletons. This clonotype was observed a handful of times. The antigen is not known. Trimming removed 0 bases at V and 4 bases at J, with 12 bases between. The CDR3 is made up of 15 amino acids. The germline V gene has CDR1 MGHRA and CDR2 YSYEKL. Material: PBMCs, obtained on the day of the first yellow fever vaccination. The chain carries TRBV4-1 and TRBJ1-1; no reliable D call. This clonotype was obtained from a man aged 18 to 29 who received the YFV17D yellow fever vaccine. The CDR3 spells CASSQDPGGVTEAFF. Here the CDR3 DNA reads TGCGCCAGCAGCCAAGATCCAGGCGGGGTCACTGAAGCTTTCTTT.